The following is a TCR beta chain sequence with its context. The trim removed 6 bases at V and 4 bases at J, leaving 8 bases unmatched. The CDR3 runs 14 residues. Germline CDR1 and CDR2: SNHLY and FYNNEI. The record originates from a study of blood T cell repertoires in COVID-19. Some clones are missing from TCRdb's copy, which holds only in-frame ones; the method was immunoSEQ multiplex PCR. This sample has approximately 280,000 clones, with 80% to 90% found just once. The clonotype comes from a man in his forties with acute or convalescent COVID-19. The sample was peripheral blood. The genes are TRBV2 and TRBJ2-7; TRBD1 matches 8 bases. Here the CDR3 DNA reads TGTGCCAGCAGAATAGACAGGGGAGAATACGAGCAGTACTTC. It encodes CASRIDRGEYEQYF. The whole variable domain, filled in from reference TRBV2 and TRBJ2-7, reads EPEVTQTPSHQVTQMGQEVILRCVPISNHLYFYWYRQILGQKVEFLVSFYNNEISEKSEIFDDQFSVERPDGSNFTLKIRSTKLEDSAMYFCASRIDRGEYEQYFGPGTRLTVT.